A selection of T cell receptor beta chains follows, all from one sample in a study of blood T cell repertoires in COVID-19. The method was immunoSEQ multiplex PCR; TCRdb's version includes in-frame clones alone and lacks a portion of them. The table shows around 100,000 clones, with around 87% occurring only once. The sequencing input was peripheral blood. The receptors originated from a man aged 45-65 years with active or convalescent COVID-19. The CDR3 runs from the conserved cysteine through the conserved F or W. Each record gives: V gene, J gene, D gene, clone size, CDR3 DNA, CDR3 protein. The D gene is left open where the match is weak. Part of the rows lack a size; the others show once, few, many or a class for expanded clones.

TRBV4-3,TRBJ2-7,NA,once,TGCGCCAGCAGCCAAGAGGACTCCTATGCACGGGAGCAGTACTTC,CASSQEDSYAREQYF
TRBV5-4,TRBJ1-6,NA,NA,TGTGCCAGCAGCTTGGGTGCAGGCGATAATTCACCCCTCCACTTT,CASSLGAGDNSPLHF
TRBV25-1,TRBJ1-2,NA,NA,TGTGCCAGCAGTGAAGATCCTCTATATGGCTACACCTTC,CASSEDPLYGYTF
TRBV6-6,TRBJ1-5,TRBD1,NA,TGTGCCAGCAGTCAACAGGGGGGGGTTTCGCCCCAGCATTTT,CASSQQGGVSPQHF
TRBV3-1/TRBV3-2,TRBJ1-5,TRBD1,few,TGTGCCAGCAGCCAAGGGACAGGGCAACAGCCCCAGCATTTT,CASSQGTGQQPQHF
TRBV10-1,TRBJ1-5,TRBD1,NA,TGCGCCAGCGGGACAGGGTCTCAGCCCCAGCATTTT,CASGTGSQPQHF
TRBV18,TRBJ1-5,TRBD1,NA,TGTGCCAGCTCACCACCGACAGGGAGAGATAGCAATCAGCCCCAGCATTTT,CASSPPTGRDSNQPQHF
TRBV24-1,TRBJ2-1,TRBD2,NA,TGTGCCACCAGTGATCATAGCGGGTCCACTTACAATGAGCAGTTCTTC,CATSDHSGSTYNEQFF
TRBV6-2/TRBV6-3,TRBJ1-1,TRBD1,NA,TGTGCCAGCAGTTACCGGACAGGGGTTGATGAAGCTTTCTTT,CASSYRTGVDEAFF
TRBV2,TRBJ2-1,NA,NA,TGTGCCAGCGCTGGCGGAAATGAGCAGTTCTTC,CASAGGNEQFF
TRBV5-1,TRBJ1-1,NA,NA,TGCGCCAGCAGCCCAGGCGTCTCGAACACTGAAGCTTTCTTT,CASSPGVSNTEAFF
TRBV5-1,TRBJ1-3,NA,NA,TGCGCCAGCAGCTTGGCGGGGGCTGGAAACACCATATATTTT,CASSLAGAGNTIYF
TRBV2,TRBJ2-7,NA,NA,TGTGCCAGCAACAGGATAACCTACGAGCAGTACTTC,CASNRITYEQYF
TRBV10-2,TRBJ2-1,TRBD1,once,TGCGCCAGCAGGGACAGGGGCGCCTACAATGAGCAGTTCTTC,CASRDRGAYNEQFF
TRBV28,TRBJ1-2,TRBD1,NA,TGTGCCAGCAGGCCACAGGGGGCCTTAAACTATGGCTACACCTTC,CASRPQGALNYGYTF
TRBV6-5,TRBJ1-6,TRBD1,once,TGTGCCAGCTCCAGCAGGGGGCATAATTCACCCCTCCACTTT,CASSSRGHNSPLHF
TRBV20-1,TRBJ2-7,NA,NA,TGCAGTGCTAGTAGCGGCCACGAGCAGTACTTC,CSASSGHEQYF
TRBV14,TRBJ2-5,TRBD2,NA,TGTGCCAGCAGCCAGCACTCCGGGACTAGACAAGAGACCCAGTACTTC,CASSQHSGTRQETQYF
TRBV19,TRBJ1-2,TRBD1,few,TGTGCCAGTAGTATGGGGAGGATGGGACAGACTCGCGGCTACACCTTC,CASSMGRMGQTRGYTF
TRBV18,TRBJ1-6,NA,NA,TGTGCCAGCTCGGCGGGCCGACTAAATTCACCCCTCCACTTT,CASSAGRLNSPLHF
TRBV11-2,TRBJ2-1,TRBD2,NA,TGTGCCAGCTTCCTAAGCGGGGGGGCCAATGAGCAGTTCTTC,CASFLSGGANEQFF
TRBV10-2,TRBJ1-5,NA,NA,TGCGCCAGCAGACAGGGAGAGGAGCCCCAGCATTTT,CASRQGEEPQHF
TRBV30,TRBJ2-5,NA,NA,TGTGCCTGGAGTGGGACATCCCAAGAGACCCAGTACTTC,CAWSGTSQETQYF
TRBV6-4,TRBJ1-5,NA,NA,TGTGCCGAAATCGTGGGGGGTAACAATCAGCCCCAGCATTTT,CAEIVGGNNQPQHF
TRBV7-8,TRBJ2-3,TRBD2,NA,TGTGCCAGCAGCAACTTGGGCGGGGGGTATCTTGATACGCAGTATTTT,CASSNLGGGYLDTQYF
TRBV3-1/TRBV3-2,TRBJ2-5,NA,NA,TGTGCCAGCAGCCAATCAGGGCAAGAGACCCAGTACTTC,CASSQSGQETQYF
TRBV5-1,TRBJ2-3,NA,NA,TGCGCCAGCAGCGCGGGCTCATTCGGCACAGATACGCAGTATTTT,CASSAGSFGTDTQYF
TRBV9,TRBJ2-1,NA,NA,TGTGCCAGCAGCCCGACGAGGGGGGGGGTAAACAATGAGCAGTTCTTC,CASSPTRGGVNNEQFF
TRBV19,TRBJ2-7,NA,NA,TGTGCCAGTACTTGGCGGAACGAGCAGTACTTC,CASTWRNEQYF
TRBV5-1,TRBJ2-1,NA,NA,TGCGCCAGCAGCTTCCGGGATGAGCAGTTCTTC,CASSFRDEQFF
TRBV15,TRBJ1-3,NA,NA,TGTGCCACCAGCAGTCCGGCAGGGAACTCTGGAAACACCATATATTTT,CATSSPAGNSGNTIYF
TRBV4-3,TRBJ1-4,TRBD1,NA,TGCGCCAGCAGCGTTGGACAGGGGTCTAATGAAAAACTGTTTTTT,CASSVGQGSNEKLFF
TRBV5-1,TRBJ2-1,NA,once,TGCGCCAGCAGCTTGGACGGGAATAGCTACAATGAGCAGTTCTTC,CASSLDGNSYNEQFF
TRBV27,TRBJ1-2,TRBD1,NA,TGTGCCAGCAGTTTGGGCAGGGGGGAAGGCTACACCTTC,CASSLGRGEGYTF
TRBV7-8,TRBJ2-3,TRBD2,once,TGTGCCAGCAGATGGACTAGCGGGGGGGCCTTAGATACGCAGTATTTT,CASRWTSGGALDTQYF
TRBV18,TRBJ1-2,NA,NA,TGTGCCAGCTCACCATCAAATGGACACTCATATGGCTACACCTTC,CASSPSNGHSYGYTF
TRBV28,TRBJ1-5,NA,NA,TGTGCCAGCAGTTTATCAGGGCAGCCCCAGCATTTT,CASSLSGQPQHF
TRBV5-1,TRBJ1-2,NA,NA,TGCGCCAGCAGAGACGGGGGACCTAACTATGGCTACACCTTC,CASRDGGPNYGYTF
TRBV7-9,TRBJ1-1,TRBD1,NA,TGTGCCAGCAGCCAGGGACAGTTCAACACTGAAGCTTTCTTT,CASSQGQFNTEAFF
TRBV11-2,TRBJ1-1,TRBD1,NA,TGTGCCAGCAGCTCTTTTACAGGGGTAGGCACTGAAGCTTTCTTT,CASSSFTGVGTEAFF
TRBV6-5,TRBJ1-1,TRBD1,NA,TGTGCCAGCAGTTCCCCTATCCAGGGGGCCCACACTGAAGCTTTCTTT,CASSSPIQGAHTEAFF
TRBV18,TRBJ1-1,NA,NA,TGTGCCAGCTCACCGGGCACGAACACTGAAGCTTTCTTT,CASSPGTNTEAFF
TRBV29-1,TRBJ2-5,TRBD1,NA,TGCAGCGTTAAGGGCAGGGGGCGTCAAGAGACCCAGTACTTC,CSVKGRGRQETQYF
TRBV29-1,TRBJ2-3,NA,NA,TGCAGCGTCTACGCGGAGTACACAGATACGCAGTATTTT,CSVYAEYTDTQYF
TRBV19,TRBJ2-2,NA,once,TGTGCCAGTAGTATGGGGACTGTGAACACCGGGGAGCTGTTTTTT,CASSMGTVNTGELFF
TRBV18,TRBJ1-1,NA,NA,TGTGCCAGCTCCCCTGCTGGATCTGACGACATGAACACTGAAGCTTTCTTT,CASSPAGSDDMNTEAFF
TRBV19,TRBJ1-1,NA,NA,TGTGCCAGTAGTCAAGGGGCAGGGAGGACTGAAGCTTTCTTT,CASSQGAGRTEAFF
TRBV9,TRBJ2-3,NA,NA,TGTGCCAGCAGCGTATTCCTCACCGGGGTAGGAGATACGCAGTATTTT,CASSVFLTGVGDTQYF